The 20 T cell receptor beta chains reported below all come from one sample, sequenced in a study of blood T cells in healthy people across ages. Together with a sample-barcoded 5' primer, a J-beta primer mix was included in a second PCR lasting about 6 to 11 cycles. One entry per CDR3 protein results from TCRdb running MiXCR on the 5' RACE reads. Altogether 800,000 to 1,000,000 distinct CDR3 sequences are present, 40% to 60% being singletons, with the ten largest covering around an eighth. The sequenced material came from blood. These receptors were obtained from a man aged 25 to 45 in good health.

Concerning this clonotype itself: At one boundary the junction diverges from the germline segment, which might be a read error. The chain has TRBV12-3 or TRBV12-4 and TRBJ2-3; 7 nucleotides align to TRBD1. This CDR3 comprises 14 residues. CDR3 in DNA: TGTGCCGGCAGTATACAGGGGCCCCCAGATACGCAGTATTTT. It codes for CAGSIQGPPDTQYF.

The genes are TRBV6-2 or TRBV6-3 and TRBJ2-3; 8 bases line up with TRBD2. The trim removed 6 bases at V and 6 bases at J, leaving 11 bases unmatched. This CDR3 is 15 amino acids long. The germline gives CDR1 MNHEY, CDR2 SVGEGT. Here the CDR3 DNA reads TGTGCCAGCAGACGAGCGGGGGTGTTTATCGATACGCAGTATTTT. Encoded protein: CASRRAGVFIDTQYF.

V gene TRBV28 combines with J gene TRBJ1-1, with 7 positions matching TRBD1. This CDR3 comprises 15 residues. Germline CDR1 reads MDHEN; CDR2 reads SYDVKM. V lost 1 base, J lost 4 bases, and 6 bases stayed unmatched. In DNA form, the CDR3 reads TGTGCCAGCAGTTTATCACAGGGGCTCATCACTGAAGCTTTCTTT. As protein: CASSLSQGLITEAFF.

The rearrangement uses TRBV4-1 and TRBJ2-4; perhaps TRBD2 as D (7 bases). V lost 0 bases and J lost 5, with 14 bases in between. Looked up from germline, CDR1 is MGHRA and CDR2 is YSYEKL. This CDR3 has 16 amino acids. This CDR3 is CASSQERGGFQNIQYF. CDR3 in DNA: TGCGCCAGCAGCCAAGAGAGGGGGGGCTTTCAAAACATTCAGTACTTC.

The rearrangement links TRBV7-9 to TRBJ2-5; 10 bases align to TRBD1. The J call may be in error: the DNA end matches TRBJ2-7 better. The germline CDR1 and CDR2 sequences are SEHNR and FQNEAQ (reference sequence). The CDR3 length is 13 residues. CDR3 region: CASTGQGGLEQYF. The CDR3, as DNA: TGTGCCAGCACAGGACAGGGGGGTCTCGAGCAGTACTTC.

This clonotype was detected a few times. CDR3 in amino acids: CASSLAKRLVKETQYF. CDR3 bases: TGTGCCAGCAGCTTAGCGAAAAGGCTAGTAAAAGAGACCCAGTACTTC. The chain uses TRBV7-2 and TRBJ2-5, with D unclear. The V and J ends lost 0 bases and 3 bases respectively, with 14 bases between them. Per germline, CDR1 SGHTA and CDR2 FQGNSA. CDR3 size: 16 residues.

This clonotype has just a few counts. The chain links TRBV9 to TRBJ2-5; D gene unclear. Trimming removed 6 bases at V and 5 bases at J, with 14 bases between. The CDR3 loop spans 13 amino acids. Germline CDR1 SGDLS, CDR2 YYNGEE. The CDR3 reads CASTVGMGETQYF. The CDR3 nucleotides are TGTGCCAGCACGGTGGGAATGGGGGAGACCCAGTACTTC.

The V and J genes are TRBV3-1 and TRBJ1-2; weak D call: TRBD1 (5 bases). Per germline, CDR1 LGHDT and CDR2 YNNKEL (reference sequence). V lost 0 bases and J 2 bases, leaving 16 bases between the germline ends. The CDR3 spans 17 residues. CDR3 amino acids: CASSQDLAQGINYGYTF. The CDR3 DNA sequence: TGTGCCAGCAGCCAAGATTTGGCGCAGGGTATCAACTATGGCTACACCTTC.

The chain couples TRBV7-9 to TRBJ2-1; TRBD2 agrees at 9 bases. This CDR3 spans 16 amino acids. Germline V gene data show CDR1 as SEHNR and CDR2 as FQNEAQ (reference sequence). With V trimmed by 2 bases and J by 6 bases, 8 bases remained unmatched. CDR3 sequence reads: CASSLRRGGSFNEQFF. The CDR3 bases are TGTGCCAGCAGCTTACGGCGGGGGGGGTCTTTCAATGAGCAGTTCTTC. The variable domain in full, with the rest retrieved from reference TRBV7-9 and TRBJ2-1, is DTGVSQNPRHKITKRGQNVTFRCDPISEHNRLYWYRQTLGQGPEFLTYFQNEAQLEKSRLLSDRFSAERPKGSFSTLEIQRTEQGDSAMYLCASSLRRGGSFNEQFFGPGTRLTVL.

In its sample, this clonotype was seen a few times. The chain couples TRBV15 to TRBJ2-3; a possible D gene is TRBD2 (6 bases). This CDR3 has 15 residues. Germline loops: CDR1 LNHNV, CDR2 YYDKDF (reference sequence). Trimming stripped 3 bases from V and 0 bases from J, with 10 bases between. The CDR3 DNA is TGTGCCACCAGCAGGACTAGATCTAGCACAGATACGCAGTATTTT. Translating gives CATSRTRSSTDTQYF.

CDR3 residues: CAAALTHSYEQYF. CDR3 nucleotides: TGTGCAGCTGCCCTGACACACTCCTACGAGCAGTACTTC. The V gene is TRBV6-6, the J gene TRBJ2-7; the D is unclear. The CDR3 spans 13 residues. In germline, CDR1 is MNHNY, CDR2 SVGAGI (reference sequence).

This clonotype appeared a few times. This rearrangement joins TRBV4-3 to TRBJ2-1, with 14 bases aligning to TRBD2. The CDR3 is 17 amino acids. With 1 base clipped from V and 5 bases from J, the junction kept 4 bases outside the gene matches. The V gene's germline CDR1 is LGHNA and CDR2 YSLEER. The DNA of the CDR3 is TGCGCCAGCAGCCAAGGACCGGGACTAGCGGGGGACAATGAGCAGTTCTTC. Translating it yields CASSQGPGLAGDNEQFF.

The chain recombines TRBV28 with TRBJ2-3; perhaps TRBD2 as D (5 bases). Germline V CDR1 and CDR2: MDHEN, SYDVKM. The CDR3 spans 14 residues. V dropped 6 bases and J dropped 4 bases, with 14 bases sitting between them. The CDR3 spells CASSPEGGADTQYF. The CDR3, as DNA: TGTGCCAGCAGCCCCGAGGGTGGGGCAGATACGCAGTATTTT.

The chain has TRBV5-1 and TRBJ2-1; no clear D. V dropped 2 bases and J dropped 5 bases, with 8 bases sitting between them. Germline V gene sequence: CDR1 SGHRS, CDR2 YFSETQ. The CDR3 is made up of 13 amino acids. CDR3 protein: CASSFMEHNEQFF. The CDR3 DNA reads TGCGCCAGCAGCTTTATGGAGCACAATGAGCAGTTCTTC.

This rearrangement joins TRBV28 to TRBJ2-4; no firm D call. Germline V lookup: CDR1 MDHEN, CDR2 SYDVKM. The CDR3 is made up of 14 amino acids. V gave up 5 bases and J gave up 5 bases, with 13 bases separating them. The CDR3 DNA is TGTGCCAGCAGTCCCCCAAGAAGAGAAAACATTCAGTACTTC. It encodes CASSPPRRENIQYF.

This chain uses TRBV4-2 with TRBJ2-1; no reliable D call. This CDR3 region has 14 residues. Germline CDR1 is LGHNA and CDR2 is YNFKEQ. The V end lost 0 bases, the J end lost 10 bases, and 13 bases lay between the germline ends. For the CDR3, the DNA is TGTGCCAGCAGCCAAGAGGTTGGTCTGCCCGAGCAGTTCTTC. Residues: CASSQEVGLPEQFF.

Points on this clonotype: Just one base apart from a much larger clone, this may be a read error. J is TRBJ2-1 and V is TRBV4-2; D gene unclear. V was shortened by 1 base and J by 2 bases, with 12 bases between the two germline ends. The CDR3 is 16 amino acids. Germline V gives CDR1 LGHNA, CDR2 YNFKEQ. The CDR3 loop is CASSQGIGPAYNEQFF. The DNA of the CDR3 is TGTGCCAGCAGCCAAGGTATAGGGCCGGCCTACAATGAGCAGTTCTTC.

The CDR3 sequence: CASGRFQETQYF. As DNA, the CDR3 is TGTGCCAGCGGACGGTTCCAAGAGACCCAGTACTTC. The V and J genes are TRBV12-3 or TRBV12-4 and TRBJ2-5; D remains unclear. This CDR3 is 12 amino acids long. Trimming cost V 8 bases and J 1 base, with 8 bases left between them.

The CDR3 nucleotides read TGCAGTGCTAGAGAAAGTTCCACCGGGGAGCTGTTTTTT. Its protein product is CSARESSTGELFF. The genes are TRBV20-1 and TRBJ2-2; the D is unclear. The V end lost 0 bases, the J end lost 4 bases, and 6 bases lay between the germline ends. This CDR3 is 13 amino acids long. Looked up from germline, CDR1 is DFQATT and CDR2 is SNEGSKA (reference sequence).

This chain links TRBV15 with TRBJ2-1; weak D call: TRBD2 (5 bases). Germline CDR1 is LNHNV and CDR2 is YYDKDF (reference sequence). Trimming removed 3 bases from V and 5 bases from J, with 17 bases in between. This CDR3 contains 16 residues. DNA of the CDR3: TGTGCCACCAGCAGGGGAGCGGTACGCGTCCACAATGAGCAGTTCTTC. Its protein is CATSRGAVRVHNEQFF.